These T cell receptor beta chains were read from a single sample in a study of T cells in Graves' hyperthyroidism and ophthalmopathy. Using its own MiXCR run on the multiplex PCR reads, TCRdb lists one record per CDR3 protein. The sample has hundreds of thousands of distinct CDR3 sequences; about 38% are singletons. The sequenced sample consisted of blood. The receptors stem from a man aged 18 to 30 with Graves' hyperthyroidism. CDR3s include the opening cysteine and the closing phenylalanine or tryptophan. D genes are given only for firm matches. Clone size is given for some rows only: seen once, a few or many times, or a class if the clone is expanded.

J: TRBJ1-5; D: .; V: TRBV6-9; size: few; DNA: TGTGCCAGCAGTGAGATTGGACAGATAAGTCAGCCCCAGCATTTT; CDR3: CASSEIGQISQPQHF
J: TRBJ1-1; D: .; V: TRBV7-2; size: few; DNA: TGTGCCAGCAGCTTAGCGCAACGGGGGGAGCTGGGGAACACTGAAGCTTTCTTT; CDR3: CASSLAQRGELGNTEAFF
J: TRBJ2-6; D: .; V: TRBV29-1; size: .; DNA: TGCAGCGTAGCCGGGCCGAACACTGAAGCTTTC; CDR3: CSVAGPNTEAF
J: TRBJ1-1; D: .; V: TRBV20-1; size: many; DNA: TGCAGTGCTAGTTGGGCAGGGGTGAACACTGAAGCTTTCTTT; CDR3: CSASWAGVNTEAFF
J: TRBJ2-5; D: TRBD1; V: TRBV5-1; size: .; DNA: TGCGCCAGCAGCTTCACAGGGGCCCTTGAGACCCAGTACTTC; CDR3: CASSFTGALETQYF
J: TRBJ2-5; D: .; V: TRBV29-1; size: once; DNA: TGCAGCGTTGAAGCCCGACAGCAAGAGACCCGGTACTTC; CDR3: CSVEARQQETRYF
J: TRBJ2-7; D: TRBD1; V: TRBV14; size: .; DNA: TGTGCCAGCAGCCAAGAAGAGGACAGGGCAACCTACGAGCAGTACTTC; CDR3: CASSQEEDRATYEQYF
J: TRBJ2-7; D: TRBD1; V: TRBV7-9; size: .; DNA: TGTGCCAGCAGCCGGGACAGGGGTTACGAGCCGTACTTC; CDR3: CASSRDRGYEPYF
J: TRBJ1-4; D: .; V: TRBV20-1; size: many; DNA: TGCAGTGCGGTGGACAGTAACGAAAAACTGTTTTTT; CDR3: CSAVDSNEKLFF
J: TRBJ2-5; D: .; V: TRBV9; size: .; DNA: TGTGCCAGCAGCGACGGAGGAGAGACCCAGTACTTC; CDR3: CASSDGGETQYF
J: TRBJ1-1; D: .; V: TRBV12-3/TRBV12-4; size: many; DNA: TGTGCCAGCAGTGATCAGGCGAACACTGAAGCTTTCTTT; CDR3: CASSDQANTEAFF
J: TRBJ1-2; D: .; V: TRBV6-5; size: few; DNA: TGTGCCAGCAGTGTAGAGACACCCTATGGCTACACCTTC; CDR3: CASSVETPYGYTF
J: TRBJ1-6; D: TRBD1; V: TRBV7-3; size: once; DNA: TGTGCCAGCAGCTCGCAGGGGGGGTGTTCACCCCTCCACTTT; CDR3: CASSSQGGCSPLHF
J: TRBJ2-2; D: TRBD1; V: TRBV2; size: few; DNA: TGTGCCAGCAGTGATAACAGGGGAATCACCGGGGAGCTGTTTTTT; CDR3: CASSDNRGITGELFF
J: TRBJ1-6; D: .; V: TRBV5-1; size: .; DNA: TGCGCCAGCAGCTTGGGCGGGGCACGACCCCTCCACTTT; CDR3: CASSLGGARPLHF
J: TRBJ1-1; D: .; V: TRBV5-1; size: .; DNA: TGTGCCAGCAGCTTGGGCAGTAACGCTGAAGCTTTCTTT; CDR3: CASSLGSNAEAFF
J: TRBJ1-5; D: .; V: TRBV2; size: .; DNA: TGTGCCAGCAGTTTTGAGGGGGTACGCAATCAGCCCCAGCATTTT; CDR3: CASSFEGVRNQPQHF
J: TRBJ2-7; D: .; V: TRBV20-1; size: .; DNA: TGCAGTGCTAGTTATCAGCGCGGATCCTACGAGCAGTACTTC; CDR3: CSASYQRGSYEQYF
J: TRBJ1-1; D: .; V: TRBV10-3; size: many; DNA: TGTGCCATCAGTGATCACGGACGGGGCACTGAAGCTTTCTTT; CDR3: CAISDHGRGTEAFF
J: TRBJ2-7; D: TRBD1; V: TRBV2; size: once; DNA: TGTGCCACCAGCTTCAAAAAGGGGGCCGAGCAGTACTTC; CDR3: CATSFKKGAEQYF
J: TRBJ1-2; D: TRBD1; V: TRBV7-8; size: .; DNA: TGTGCCAGCAGCCAGACAGGGGCCAGCTCTGGCTACACCTTC; CDR3: CASSQTGASSGYTF
J: TRBJ2-5; D: .; V: TRBV24-1; size: .; DNA: TGTGCCACCAGTGATTCGAGGGGGTACCAAGAGACCCAGTACTTC; CDR3: CATSDSRGYQETQYF
J: TRBJ2-5; D: TRBD1; V: TRBV7-8; size: once; DNA: TGTGCCAGCAGCCCGTACAGGGGGGCGCAGACCCAGTACTTC; CDR3: CASSPYRGAQTQYF
J: TRBJ1-2; D: TRBD1; V: TRBV12-3/TRBV12-4; size: .; DNA: TGTGCCAGCAACCTGAAAGGGACAGGGCTAGAGGATACCTTC; CDR3: CASNLKGTGLEDTF
J: TRBJ2-7; D: TRBD1; V: TRBV19; size: .; DNA: TGTGCCAGTAGTGGGGACAGCAACTACGAGCAGTACTTC; CDR3: CASSGDSNYEQYF
J: TRBJ1-1; D: .; V: TRBV7-4; size: few; DNA: TGTGCCAGCAGGTCGCGAACTGAAGCTTTCTTT; CDR3: CASRSRTEAFF
J: TRBJ1-4; D: TRBD1; V: TRBV29-1; size: many; DNA: TGCAGCGTCGGGGACAGGGGCTCTCATAATGAAAAACTGTTTTTT; CDR3: CSVGDRGSHNEKLFF
J: TRBJ1-6; D: .; V: TRBV7-9; size: many; DNA: TGTGCCAGCAAAGGCCCTGGGAATTCACCCCTCCACTTT; CDR3: CASKGPGNSPLHF
J: TRBJ1-3; D: .; V: TRBV24-1; size: .; DNA: TGTGCCACCAGTGATTCGGGGGTCCCTAACACCATATATTTT; CDR3: CATSDSGVPNTIYF
J: TRBJ2-7; D: .; V: TRBV9; size: .; DNA: TGTGCCAGCAGCGTAGCGGGAGAAGACGAGCAGTACTTC; CDR3: CASSVAGEDEQYF
J: TRBJ1-2; D: .; V: TRBV2; size: .; DNA: TGTGCCAGCAGCCAAGAGGGCCACTATGGCTACACCTTC; CDR3: CASSQEGHYGYTF
J: TRBJ2-6; D: TRBD1; V: TRBV10-3; size: .; DNA: TGTGCCATCAGTGATAAGGGGACAGGGGGCAACGTCCTGACTTTC; CDR3: CAISDKGTGGNVLTF
J: TRBJ2-7; D: .; V: TRBV19; size: .; DNA: TGTGCCAGTAGTATCGGTGTGGGGCCGGGGTACGAGCAGTACTTC; CDR3: CASSIGVGPGYEQYF
J: TRBJ1-2; D: TRBD1; V: TRBV9; size: many; DNA: TGTGCCAGCACGGGAGGGACAGTTTATGGCTACACCTTC; CDR3: CASTGGTVYGYTF
J: TRBJ1-2; D: .; V: TRBV15; size: .; DNA: TGTGCCACCAGCAGCGTTGTCGGGGACGGCGACTATGGCTACACCTTC; CDR3: CATSSVVGDGDYGYTF
J: TRBJ2-7; D: .; V: TRBV10-3; size: many; DNA: TGTGCCATCAGTGAACTGGCGGCAGCCACAGACGAGCAGTACTTC; CDR3: CAISELAAATDEQYF
J: TRBJ1-2; D: TRBD1; V: TRBV2; size: many; DNA: TGTGCCAGCACCCAAATACAGGGGAGGTATGGCTACACCTTC; CDR3: CASTQIQGRYGYTF
J: TRBJ1-3; D: .; V: TRBV11-2; size: .; DNA: TGTGCCAGCAGTATCGAAAGGTCTGGAAACACCAAATATTTT; CDR3: CASSIERSGNTKYF
J: TRBJ1-6; D: .; V: TRBV5-1; size: few; DNA: TGCGCCAGCAGCGACCTACAGGGAGGAAATTCACCCCTCCACTTT; CDR3: CASSDLQGGNSPLHF
J: TRBJ1-2; D: .; V: TRBV19; size: many; DNA: TGTGCCAGTAGTATAGTCGGGGATCATGGCTACACCTTC; CDR3: CASSIVGDHGYTF
J: TRBJ2-5; D: .; V: TRBV12-3/TRBV12-4; size: .; DNA: TGTGCCAGCAGTTTAGAATACACCCAAGAGACCCAGTACTTC; CDR3: CASSLEYTQETQYF